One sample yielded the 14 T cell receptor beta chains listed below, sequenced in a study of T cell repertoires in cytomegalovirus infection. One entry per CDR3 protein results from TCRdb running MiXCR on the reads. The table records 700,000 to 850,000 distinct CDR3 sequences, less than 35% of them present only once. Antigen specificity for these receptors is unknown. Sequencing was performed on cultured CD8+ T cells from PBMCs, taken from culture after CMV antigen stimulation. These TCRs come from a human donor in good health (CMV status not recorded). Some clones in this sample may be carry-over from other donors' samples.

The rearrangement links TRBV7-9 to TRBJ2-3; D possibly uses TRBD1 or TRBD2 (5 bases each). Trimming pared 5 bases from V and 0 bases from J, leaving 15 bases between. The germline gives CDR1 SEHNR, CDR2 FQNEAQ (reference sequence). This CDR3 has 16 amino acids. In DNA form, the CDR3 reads TGTGCCAGCAGCCCCAAAGAGGGGTTTAGCACAGATACGCAGTATTTT. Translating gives CASSPKEGFSTDTQYF. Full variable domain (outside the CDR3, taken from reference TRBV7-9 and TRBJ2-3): DTGVSQNPRHKITKRGQNVTFRCDPISEHNRLYWYRQTLGQGPEFLTYFQNEAQLEKSRLLSDRFSAERPKGSFSTLEIQRTEQGDSAMYLCASSPKEGFSTDTQYFGPGTRLTVL.

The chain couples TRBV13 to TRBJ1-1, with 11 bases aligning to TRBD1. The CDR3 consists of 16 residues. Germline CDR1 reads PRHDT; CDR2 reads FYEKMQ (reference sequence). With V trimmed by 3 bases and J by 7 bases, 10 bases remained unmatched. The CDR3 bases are TGTGCCAGCAGCTTCGGACAGGGGGCTGTTCTCGGTGAAGCTTTCTTT. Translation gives CASSFGQGAVLGEAFF.

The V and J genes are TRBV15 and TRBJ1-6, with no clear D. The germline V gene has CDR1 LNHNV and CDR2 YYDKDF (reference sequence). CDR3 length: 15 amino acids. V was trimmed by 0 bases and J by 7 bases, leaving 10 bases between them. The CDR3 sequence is CATSRDGNWNSPLHF. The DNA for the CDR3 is TGTGCCACCAGCAGAGATGGTAACTGGAATTCACCCCTCCACTTT.

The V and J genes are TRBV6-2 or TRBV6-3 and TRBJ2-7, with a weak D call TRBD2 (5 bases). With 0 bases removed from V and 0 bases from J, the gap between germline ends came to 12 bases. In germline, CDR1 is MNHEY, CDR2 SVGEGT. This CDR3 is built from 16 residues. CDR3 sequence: CASSYSQTTSSYEQYV. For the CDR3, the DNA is TGTGCCAGCAGTTACTCCCAGACAACTAGCTCCTACGAGCAGTACGTC.

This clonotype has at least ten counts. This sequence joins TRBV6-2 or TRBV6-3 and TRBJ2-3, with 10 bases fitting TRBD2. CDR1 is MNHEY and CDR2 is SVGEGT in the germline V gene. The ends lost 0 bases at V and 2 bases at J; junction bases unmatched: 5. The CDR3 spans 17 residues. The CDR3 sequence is CASSYSRSGGPTDTQYF. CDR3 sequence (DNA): TGTGCCAGCAGTTACTCGCGTAGCGGGGGGCCCACAGATACGCAGTATTTT.

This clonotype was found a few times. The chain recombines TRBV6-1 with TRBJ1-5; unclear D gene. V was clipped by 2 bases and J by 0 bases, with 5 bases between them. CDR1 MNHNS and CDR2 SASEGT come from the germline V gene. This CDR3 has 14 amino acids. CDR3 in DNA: TGTGCCAGCAGTGAATTGGGTAGCAATCAGCCCCAGCATTTT. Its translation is CASSELGSNQPQHF.

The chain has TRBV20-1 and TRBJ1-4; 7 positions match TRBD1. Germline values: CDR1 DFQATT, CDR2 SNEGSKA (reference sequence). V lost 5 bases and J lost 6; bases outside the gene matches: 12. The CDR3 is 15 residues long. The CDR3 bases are TGCAGTGCTGTCACAGGGGAGGGCCGGGATGAAAAACTGTTTTTT. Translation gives CSAVTGEGRDEKLFF.

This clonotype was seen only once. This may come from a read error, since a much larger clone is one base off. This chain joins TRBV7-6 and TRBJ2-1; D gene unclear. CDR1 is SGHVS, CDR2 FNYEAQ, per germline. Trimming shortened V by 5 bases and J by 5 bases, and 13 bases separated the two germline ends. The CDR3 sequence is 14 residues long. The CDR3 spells CASSPFNTNNEQFF. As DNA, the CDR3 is TGTGCCAGCAGCCCCTTCAATACCAACAATGAGCAGTTCTTC.

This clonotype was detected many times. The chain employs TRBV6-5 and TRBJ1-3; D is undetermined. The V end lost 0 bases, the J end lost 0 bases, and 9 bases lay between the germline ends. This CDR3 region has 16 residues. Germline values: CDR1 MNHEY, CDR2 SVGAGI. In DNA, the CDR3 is TGTGCCAGCAGTTACTCTCAACGATACTCTGGAAACACCATATATTTT. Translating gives CASSYSQRYSGNTIYF.

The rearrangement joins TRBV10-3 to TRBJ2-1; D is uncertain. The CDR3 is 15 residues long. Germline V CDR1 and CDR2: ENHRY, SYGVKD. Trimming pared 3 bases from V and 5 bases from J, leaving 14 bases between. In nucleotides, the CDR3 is TGTGCCATCAGTGAAATCTTAGACGGCGACAATGAGCAGTTCTTC. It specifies CAISEILDGDNEQFF.

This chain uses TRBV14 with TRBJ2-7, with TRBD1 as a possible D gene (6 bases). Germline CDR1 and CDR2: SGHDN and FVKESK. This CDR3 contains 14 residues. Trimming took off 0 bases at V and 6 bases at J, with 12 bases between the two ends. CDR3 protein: CASSQDDRTLEQYF. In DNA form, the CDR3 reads TGTGCCAGCAGCCAAGATGACAGGACTCTCGAGCAGTACTTC.

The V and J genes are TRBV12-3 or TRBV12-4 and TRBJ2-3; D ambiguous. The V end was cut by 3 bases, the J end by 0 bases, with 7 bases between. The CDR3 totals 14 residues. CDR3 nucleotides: TGTGCCAGCAGTTTTTCTCCTAGCACAGATACGCAGTATTTT. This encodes CASSFSPSTDTQYF.

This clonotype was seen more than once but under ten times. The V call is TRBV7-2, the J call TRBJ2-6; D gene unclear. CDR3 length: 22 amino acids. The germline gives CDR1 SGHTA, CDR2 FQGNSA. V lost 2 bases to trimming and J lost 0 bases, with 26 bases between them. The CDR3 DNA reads TGTGCCAGCAGCTTATTTTCTCGGGTCCCCTCCCTGGCGCACTCTGGGGCCAACGTCCTGACTTTC. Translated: CASSLFSRVPSLAHSGANVLTF.

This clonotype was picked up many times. The CDR3 DNA follows: TGTGCCAGCAGCTACAGGGGCAATCAGCCCCAGCATTTT. Its translation is CASSYRGNQPQHF. The V call is TRBV12-3 or TRBV12-4, the J call TRBJ1-5, with D possibly matching TRBD1 (6 bases). Trimming took off 6 bases at V and 2 bases at J, with 8 bases between the two ends. The CDR3 totals 13 residues.